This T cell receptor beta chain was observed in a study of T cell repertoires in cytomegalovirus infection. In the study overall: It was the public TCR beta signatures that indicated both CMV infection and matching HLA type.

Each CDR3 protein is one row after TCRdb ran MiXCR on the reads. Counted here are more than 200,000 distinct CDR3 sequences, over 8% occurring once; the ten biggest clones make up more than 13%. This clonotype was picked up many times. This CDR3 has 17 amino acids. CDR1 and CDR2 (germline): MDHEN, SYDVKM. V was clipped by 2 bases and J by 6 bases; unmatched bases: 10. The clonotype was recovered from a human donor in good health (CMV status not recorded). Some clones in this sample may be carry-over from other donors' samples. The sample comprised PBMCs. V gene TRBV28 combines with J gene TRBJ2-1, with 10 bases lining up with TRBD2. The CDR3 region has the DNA TGTGCCAGCAGTTTAAGTCAGGGACTAGCGATGGGCAATGAGCAGTTCTTC. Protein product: CASSLSQGLAMGNEQFF.